A selection of T cell receptor beta chains follows, all from one sample in a study of OX40 agonist ivuxolimab in advanced cancers. TCRdb's table, derived via immunoSEQ multiplex PCR, lists solely in-frame clones and lacks some. The table records about 82,000 clones, approximately 85% of them present only once. The starting material was CD4+ or CD8+ T cells sorted from blood, obtained in a trial of the OX40 agonist ivuxolimab. All receptors derive from an adult with an advanced solid tumor such as melanoma, head and neck, liver or kidney cancer. The CDR3 runs from the conserved cysteine through the conserved F or W. A D gene is named only where the DNA matches it firmly. Clone size is stated in some rows and not others, as once, few, many or a class when expanded.

. 16 TRBJ1-3 TRBD1 TRBV5-1 TGCGCCAGCAGCCTGGGACAGCTTTCTTCTGGAAACACCATATATTTT CASSLGQLSSGNTIYF
. 15 TRBJ1-5 . TRBV6-1 TGTGCCAGCAGTGATCCAAGGGGGAGCAATCAGCCCCAGCATTTT CASSDPRGSNQPQHF
. 16 TRBJ2-5 TRBD2 TRBV7-2 TGTGCCAGCAGCCTGGGGACTAGCGGGGTCCAAGAGACCCAGTACTTC CASSLGTSGVQETQYF
. 15 TRBJ2-3 . TRBV4-3 TGCGCCAGCAGCCAAGATTCTCGACGGACAGATACGCAGTATTTT CASSQDSRRTDTQYF
once 14 TRBJ2-5 TRBD2 TRBV2 TGTGCCAGCAGTGGCGGGGGGGTATCGGAGACCCAGTACTTC CASSGGGVSETQYF
. 12 TRBJ1-2 . TRBV29-1 TGCAGCGTTATGGACAGCCTCTATGGCTACACCTTC CSVMDSLYGYTF
. 13 TRBJ1-2 TRBD1 TRBV10-2 TGCGCCAGCAGCGTGGACAGGGGGGGTGGCTACACCTTC CASSVDRGGGYTF
. 13 TRBJ2-7 TRBD1 TRBV5-1 TGCGCCAGCAGCCAAGTGACAGGGTACGAGCAGTACTTC CASSQVTGYEQYF
. 16 TRBJ2-3 . TRBV7-3 TGTGCCAGCAGCCGCTCGGGAGATCCTAGCACAGATACGCAGTATTTT CASSRSGDPSTDTQYF
. 15 TRBJ2-7 . TRBV28 TGTGCCAGCAGTTCCTTGGGCAGGGTATCCTACGAGCAGTACTTC CASSSLGRVSYEQYF
. 16 TRBJ1-6 . TRBV25-1 TGTGCCAGCAGTGAAGGAGGGAGCGGCTATAATTCACCCCTCCACTTT CASSEGGSGYNSPLHF
once 15 TRBJ1-4 . TRBV7-9 TGTGCCAGCAGCCCACAGGGCTTAACTAATGAAAAACTGTTTTTT CASSPQGLTNEKLFF
. 14 TRBJ2-2 . TRBV12-5 TGTGCTAGTGGTCTTCGCGGGAACACCGGGGAGCTGTTTTTT CASGLRGNTGELFF
. 14 TRBJ1-1 TRBD1 TRBV19 TGTGCCAGTAGTATGGGGACAGGGGGCACTGAAGCTTTCTTT CASSMGTGGTEAFF
. 13 TRBJ2-7 . TRBV7-9 TGTGTCAGCAGCCCGAATCCCCGCGGACGGCAGTACTTC CVSSPNPRGRQYF
. 15 TRBJ1-3 . TRBV6-1 TGTGCCAGCAGTCCACGTGGGGCGTCGGGAAACACCATATATTTT CASSPRGASGNTIYF
. 15 TRBJ2-5 . TRBV5-1 TGCGCCAGCAGCTTGTTCGCCCAGACTGGGGAGACCCAGTACTTC CASSLFAQTGETQYF
. 11 TRBJ1-2 . TRBV28 TGTGCCAGCAGCCGCGATCGGGGCTACACCTTC CASSRDRGYTF
. 11 TRBJ1-1 . TRBV20-1 TGCAGTGCTAGGGAGCGGACTGAAGCTTTCTTT CSARERTEAFF
. 14 TRBJ2-7 TRBD2 TRBV9 TGTGCCAGCAGCTTTAGCGGGGCAAAGACCGAGCAGTACTTC CASSFSGAKTEQYF
. 13 TRBJ1-2 . TRBV5-5 TGTGCCAGCAGCTCCCGGGACAACTATGGCTACACCTTC CASSSRDNYGYTF
. 16 TRBJ1-1 . TRBV7-6 TGTGCCAGCAGCTTAGACCCCTTACGGGTAAACACTGAAGCTTTCTTT CASSLDPLRVNTEAFF
. 15 TRBJ1-4 . TRBV23-1 TGCGCCAGCAGTCACCCGACAGCAACTAATGAAAAACTGTTTTTT CASSHPTATNEKLFF
. 14 TRBJ1-2 . TRBV6-6 TGTGCCAGCAGCCAGGACGGAGGAGGTTACGGCTACACCTTC CASSQDGGGYGYTF
few 15 TRBJ2-5 . TRBV28 TGTGCCAGCAGTTTCGCCCAAGACACGGCTCAGACCCAGTACTTC CASSFAQDTAQTQYF
once 15 TRBJ1-1 . TRBV9 TGTGCCAGCAGTCGTCGGGACTCTTGGGACACTGAAGCTTTCTTT CASSRRDSWDTEAFF
. 15 TRBJ2-2 . TRBV5-1 TGCGCCAGCAGCTTCCGTCAGTCGAACACCGGGGAGCTGTTTTTT CASSFRQSNTGELFF
. 12 TRBJ2-1 . TRBV5-4 TGTGCCAGCAGCTTGGCCTACAATGAGCAGTTCTTC CASSLAYNEQFF
. 15 TRBJ2-1 . TRBV6-6 TGTGCCAGCAGTTCATCTGGGAGCTCCTACAATGAGCAGTTCTTC CASSSSGSSYNEQFF
. 13 TRBJ2-5 . TRBV18 TGTGCCAGCTCACGATCGTACCAAGAGACCCAGTACTTC CASSRSYQETQYF
. 15 TRBJ1-2 TRBD1 TRBV28 TGTGCCAGCAGTATTTCAGGACAGGGAAGCTATGGCTACACCTTC CASSISGQGSYGYTF
. 13 TRBJ1-4 . TRBV29-1 TGCAGCGTTGGCGGCGGGGCTAATGAAAAACTGTTTTTT CSVGGGANEKLFF
. 12 TRBJ1-6 . TRBV7-9 TGTGCCAGCAGCCTCGGGGATTCACCCCTCCACTTT CASSLGDSPLHF
. 16 TRBJ2-6 . TRBV4-2 TGTGCCAGCAGCCAAGAGAAGAGCTCTGGGGCCAACGTCCTGACTTTC CASSQEKSSGANVLTF
. 16 TRBJ2-3 . TRBV10-3 TGTGCCATCAGTCGGACTGGCGGCGGCGGGACAGATACGCAGTATTTT CAISRTGGGGTDTQYF
. 13 TRBJ1-4 . TRBV19 TGTGCCAGTAGTCCACAGGGAGGTGAAAAACTGTTTTTT CASSPQGGEKLFF
. 12 TRBJ1-1 TRBD1 TRBV5-8 TGTGCCAGCAGCAACAGGGGTACTGAAGCTTTCTTT CASSNRGTEAFF
. 13 TRBJ1-2 TRBD1 TRBV9 TGTGCCAGCAGCCGAGCCGGGACAGCTGGCTACACCTTC CASSRAGTAGYTF
. 13 TRBJ1-4 . TRBV2 TGTGCCAGCAGAGGCGGGGTTAATGAAAAACTGTTTTTT CASRGGVNEKLFF
few 13 TRBJ1-2 . TRBV7-6 TGTGCCAGCAGCCCGAGGTACCATTATGGCTACACCTTC CASSPRYHYGYTF
. 14 TRBJ1-2 . TRBV28 TGTGCCAGCGGCCGGGGGGGTCCTAACTATGGCTACACCTTC CASGRGGPNYGYTF
. 16 TRBJ2-7 TRBD1 TRBV28 TGTGCCAGCAGCCCTCCCGACAGGGTAGGTCCGGGGGAGCAGTACTTC CASSPPDRVGPGEQYF
. 15 TRBJ2-7 TRBD1 TRBV11-2 TGTGCCAGCAGCCCCCGGGACAGGGCCCCCTACGAGCAGTACTTC CASSPRDRAPYEQYF
. 15 TRBJ2-5 . TRBV7-2 TGTGCCAGCAGCTTAAACGGGGAGCTTCAAGAGACCCAGTACTTC CASSLNGELQETQYF
. 15 TRBJ1-1 TRBD1 TRBV10-2 TGCGCCAGCAGTGAGTCGGGCAGGGGGGGCACTGAAGCTTTCTTT CASSESGRGGTEAFF
. 13 TRBJ1-1 TRBD1 TRBV2 TGTGCCAGCAGTGAAGATTCGGCAGGGGGGGCTTTCTTT CASSEDSAGGAFF
. 14 TRBJ1-4 TRBD1 TRBV6-5 TGTGCCAGCAGCCGGACAGGGGGAAATGAAAAACTGTTTTTT CASSRTGGNEKLFF
. 14 TRBJ1-2 . TRBV7-3 TGTGCCAGCAGCTCAGGAACAGGGAACTATGGCTACACCTTC CASSSGTGNYGYTF